A selection of T cell receptor beta chains follows, all from one sample in a study of blood T cell repertoires in COVID-19. Profiling relied on immunoSEQ multiplex PCR, and the TCRdb table lists in-frame clones only, not all of them. The top ten clones hold 1.2% of a sample with around 370,000 clones, approximately 90% of them seen once. Sequenced material: PBMCs or T cells enriched from blood (not recorded which). The receptor set was obtained from a woman aged 18-29 years who had recovered from COVID-19. Each CDR3 is given with its conserved first and last residue. Each record gives: J gene, D gene, clone size, V gene, CDR3 DNA, CDR3 protein. The D gene is left open where the match is weak. Only part of the rows carry a size: once, few, many, or a class if the clone is expanded.

TRBJ1-4 TRBD1 . TRBV30 TGTGCCTGGAGTGCGACAGGGGGTCATGGGGAAAAACTGTTTTTT CAWSATGGHGEKLFF
TRBJ1-2 TRBD1 . TRBV4-1 TGCGCCAGCAGCCCTACCACAGGGGGCGACTATGGCTACACCTTC CASSPTTGGDYGYTF
TRBJ1-4 . . TRBV20-1 TGCAGTGCTAGTATTGGGGGGAGAAATGAAAAACTGTTTTTT CSASIGGRNEKLFF
TRBJ1-3 . . TRBV7-9 TGTGCCAGCAGCTTAGTCGGCAGGGGAAGCTCTGGAAACACCATATATTTT CASSLVGRGSSGNTIYF
TRBJ1-1 TRBD1 . TRBV10-3 TGTGCCATCAGTGAGGTGCACAGGGGCACTGAAGCTTTCTTT CAISEVHRGTEAFF
TRBJ1-2 . . TRBV2 TGTGCCAGCAGTACAGGGAACTATGGCTACACCTTC CASSTGNYGYTF
TRBJ1-2 TRBD1 . TRBV15 TGTGCCACCAGCAAGGGACAGCTTGGCTACACCTTC CATSKGQLGYTF
TRBJ2-3 TRBD2 . TRBV5-1 TGCGCCAGCAGCTTGGTTCTAGCGGGGGGAACAGATACGCAGTATTTT CASSLVLAGGTDTQYF
TRBJ2-3 TRBD2 . TRBV5-1 TGCGCCAGCAGCTACGGGACTAGCGGGGGTTACACAGATACGCAGTATTTT CASSYGTSGGYTDTQYF
TRBJ2-1 TRBD2 few TRBV2 TGTGCCAGCAGGGGATCGACTAGCGGGTACAATGAGCAGTTCTTC CASRGSTSGYNEQFF
TRBJ1-2 . once TRBV7-9 TGTGCCAGCAGCCTGACTCCTATGGGTGGCTACACCTTC CASSLTPMGGYTF
TRBJ1-5 TRBD1 . TRBV10-3 TGTGCCATCAGCGATAAGACAGGGTTTTATCAGCCCCAGCATTTT CAISDKTGFYQPQHF
TRBJ1-2 TRBD1 . TRBV6-5 TGTGCCAGCAGTTACTCTGGGGCAGGGGGCGGCTATGGCTACACCTTC CASSYSGAGGGYGYTF
TRBJ1-1 TRBD1 once TRBV7-2 TGTGCCAGCAGCATCACAGGGGGGCGAACTGAAGCTTTCTTT CASSITGGRTEAFF
TRBJ1-2 . . TRBV20-1 TGCAGTGCTAGGGGGGGTACCTTCTACACCTTC CSARGGTFYTF
TRBJ1-5 TRBD1 . TRBV5-4 TGTGCCAGCAGCCCCGACAGGGGCCTCAATCAGCCCCAGCATTTT CASSPDRGLNQPQHF
TRBJ2-2 TRBD1 . TRBV9 TGTGCCAGCAGCGAGGATACGACAGGGGAGTACACCGGGGAGCTGTTTTTT CASSEDTTGEYTGELFF
TRBJ1-1 . once TRBV12-5 TGTGCTAGTGGTTCCCCGTACAGGGCTCGATCTGAAGCTTTCTTT CASGSPYRARSEAFF
TRBJ1-1 TRBD1 . TRBV2 TGTGCCAGCACTAGTAGGGACAGATCTTTGAACACTGAAGCTTTCTTT CASTSRDRSLNTEAFF
TRBJ1-1 TRBD1 . TRBV30 TGTGCCTGGAGTACGCGGTGGGGACAGTCGAACACTGAAGCTTTCTTT CAWSTRWGQSNTEAFF
TRBJ1-2 TRBD1 . TRBV11-1 TGTGCCAGCAGCCCCCGGGACAGGGGCCACTATGGCTACACCTTC CASSPRDRGHYGYTF
TRBJ1-1 TRBD1 . TRBV11-2 TGTGCCAGCAGCTCTCGGACAGGGACGAATAGATCCACTGAAGCTTTCTTT CASSSRTGTNRSTEAFF
TRBJ1-6 TRBD1 . TRBV5-5 TGTGCCAGCAGCCCCGACAGGGTTAATTCACCCCTCCACTTT CASSPDRVNSPLHF
TRBJ2-5 . . TRBV24-1 TGTGCCACAAGCGCGGGTCAAGAGACCCAGTACTTC CATSAGQETQYF
TRBJ2-5 . . TRBV6-5 TGTGCCAGCGCGTGGAGACAGCAAGAGACCCAGTACTTC CASAWRQQETQYF
TRBJ1-2 . . TRBV4-1 TGCGCCAGCAGCCAAGATAATGCGGGTCCCTATGGCTACACCTTC CASSQDNAGPYGYTF
TRBJ2-2 . . TRBV10-3 TGTGCCACCTTGAGGCAAGCGGCCGGGGAGCTGTTTTTT CATLRQAAGELFF
TRBJ1-2 TRBD1 . TRBV7-2 TGTGCCAGCAGCCCGACACGACAGGGAAACTATGGCTACACCTTC CASSPTRQGNYGYTF
TRBJ1-2 TRBD1 . TRBV6-1 TGTGCCAGCAGTGATTGGGGACAGGGCTATGGCTACACCTTC CASSDWGQGYGYTF
TRBJ2-3 . once TRBV4-1 TGCGCCAGCAGCCAAGATAGGGCCGTAGGAGGGTTTGAGTATTTT CASSQDRAVGGFEYF
TRBJ2-2 TRBD1 . TRBV24-1 TGTGCCACCAGTGCCCGACCAGGGGGCCCCAACACCGGGGAGCTGTTTTTT CATSARPGGPNTGELFF
TRBJ1-2 TRBD1 . TRBV2 TGTGCCAGCAGTCCACAGGGGAACTATGGCTACACCTTC CASSPQGNYGYTF
TRBJ2-2 TRBD2 once TRBV6-4 TGTGCCAGCGGGGCCCGAGCGGGAGACACCGGGGAGCTGTTTTTT CASGARAGDTGELFF
TRBJ2-5 TRBD1 . TRBV7-9 TGTGCCAGCAGCCTACAGGGGGCGGGAATTCGGTTGGACCAAGAGACCCAGTACTTC CASSLQGAGIRLDQETQYF
TRBJ1-1 . once TRBV27 TGTGCCAGCAGTCTAAACCGAGTCAACACTGAAGCTTTCTTT CASSLNRVNTEAFF
TRBJ1-1 . . TRBV6-5 TGTGCCAGCAATCCCGGGACAAACACTGAAGCTTTCTTT CASNPGTNTEAFF
TRBJ2-1 TRBD1 . TRBV7-2 TGTGCCAGCAGCCCATCCGGGACAGTGGGCCATGAGCAGTTCTTC CASSPSGTVGHEQFF
TRBJ1-2 . . TRBV27 TGTGCCAGCAGTTTGGGAGTCGTAAGAGCCGGGTTCTCTATTTATGGCTACACCTTC CASSLGVVRAGFSIYGYTF
TRBJ2-5 . . TRBV2 TGTGCCAGCAGTGAACCCTTGGGCACCAAAGAGACCCAGTACTTC CASSEPLGTKETQYF
TRBJ2-7 . . TRBV5-4 TGTGCCAGCAGCTTTTCCCGAGGTTACCCCTACGAGCAGTACTTC CASSFSRGYPYEQYF
TRBJ1-6 TRBD1 few TRBV9 TGTGCCAGCAGGGATGACAGGGCAAGCTCCTATAATTCACCCCTCCACTTT CASRDDRASSYNSPLHF
TRBJ1-4 . . TRBV6-5 TGTGCCAGCAGTTACTCGGGGGGTTCAGGAGAAAAACTGTTTTTT CASSYSGGSGEKLFF
TRBJ1-3 . . TRBV4-1 TGCGCCAGCAGCCGAGTCACAGGGTCTGGAAACACCATATATTTT CASSRVTGSGNTIYF
TRBJ1-2 . few TRBV2 TGTGCCTCTCACTCTCCACGGGAGTACTATGGCTACACCTTC CASHSPREYYGYTF